These T cell receptor beta chains were read from a single sample in a study of STAT3 mutations in large granular lymphocyte leukemia. Assay: immunoSEQ multiplex PCR; the TCRdb copy retains only in-frame clones and omits some. The table has about 15,000 clones, 84% seen once. Sequencing was performed on peripheral blood mononuclear cells. These TCRs come from a man between 45 and 60 years old with T-cell large granular lymphocyte leukemia. Some clones in this sample may be carry-over from other donors' samples. The CDR3 runs from the conserved cysteine through the conserved F or W. The order of the fields is clone size, D gene, J gene, V gene, CDR3 protein, CDR3 DNA. A D gene is named only where the DNA matches it firmly. Clone size appears in some rows only: once, few, many, or a class for an expanded clone.

clone size: .
D gene: TRBD1
J gene: TRBJ2-7
V gene: TRBV29-1
CDR3 protein: CSARQGSYEQYF
CDR3 DNA: TGCAGCGCCCGACAGGGCTCCTACGAGCAGTACTTC

clone size: .
D gene: .
J gene: TRBJ1-3
V gene: TRBV30
CDR3 protein: CAWSPLPGNTIYF
CDR3 DNA: TGTGCCTGGAGCCCCCTTCCGGGAAACACCATATATTTT

clone size: .
D gene: TRBD2
J gene: TRBJ2-5
V gene: TRBV7-8
CDR3 protein: CASSLDSSGSWETQYF
CDR3 DNA: TGTGCCAGCAGCTTAGATTCTAGCGGGAGTTGGGAGACCCAGTACTTC

clone size: .
D gene: .
J gene: TRBJ2-7
V gene: TRBV7-3
CDR3 protein: CASSYNGGVAEQYF
CDR3 DNA: TGTGCCAGCAGCTACAACGGAGGGGTGGCCGAGCAGTACTTC

clone size: .
D gene: .
J gene: TRBJ1-5
V gene: TRBV10-3
CDR3 protein: CAISEGGQGNQPQHF
CDR3 DNA: TGTGCCATCAGTGAAGGGGGGCAGGGCAATCAGCCCCAGCATTTT

clone size: .
D gene: TRBD1
J gene: TRBJ2-4
V gene: TRBV25-1
CDR3 protein: CASSGISGQGNIQYF
CDR3 DNA: TGTGCCAGCAGTGGGATTTCGGGACAGGGAAACATTCAGTACTTC

clone size: .
D gene: .
J gene: TRBJ1-4
V gene: TRBV5-6
CDR3 protein: CASSFMNEKLFF
CDR3 DNA: TGTGCCAGCAGCTTCATGAATGAAAAACTGTTTTTT

clone size: .
D gene: .
J gene: TRBJ2-5
V gene: TRBV2
CDR3 protein: CASNLRVRETQYF
CDR3 DNA: TGTGCCAGCAATCTCAGGGTGAGAGAGACCCAGTACTTC

clone size: .
D gene: .
J gene: TRBJ1-4
V gene: TRBV7-2
CDR3 protein: CASSPFGGGRGNEKLFF
CDR3 DNA: TGTGCCAGCAGCCCCTTCGGGGGGGGGCGGGGGAATGAAAAACTGTTTTTT

clone size: .
D gene: .
J gene: TRBJ1-1
V gene: TRBV9
CDR3 protein: CASSLDRNTEAFF
CDR3 DNA: TGTGCCAGCAGCCTGGACAGGAACACTGAAGCTTTCTTT

clone size: .
D gene: .
J gene: TRBJ2-4
V gene: TRBV5-1
CDR3 protein: CASSPHQLVGAKNIQYF
CDR3 DNA: TGCGCCAGCAGCCCGCACCAGTTAGTTGGCGCCAAAAACATTCAGTACTTC

clone size: .
D gene: .
J gene: TRBJ2-5
V gene: TRBV6-5
CDR3 protein: CASSYSTGTQETQYF
CDR3 DNA: TGTGCCAGCAGTTATTCAACCGGGACACAAGAGACCCAGTACTTC

clone size: once
D gene: .
J gene: TRBJ1-6
V gene: TRBV5-4
CDR3 protein: CASSSGTGSSPLHF
CDR3 DNA: TGTGCCAGCAGCTCCGGGACGGGAAGTTCACCCCTCCACTTT

clone size: .
D gene: TRBD2
J gene: TRBJ2-1
V gene: TRBV4-3
CDR3 protein: CASSQAILAGYYNEQFF
CDR3 DNA: TGCGCCAGCAGCCAAGCCATACTAGCGGGTTACTACAATGAGCAGTTCTTC

clone size: .
D gene: .
J gene: TRBJ1-4
V gene: TRBV18
CDR3 protein: CASSPPQGRVTNEKLFF
CDR3 DNA: TGTGCCAGCTCACCACCGCAAGGCAGGGTAACTAATGAAAAACTGTTTTTT

clone size: .
D gene: TRBD2
J gene: TRBJ2-1
V gene: TRBV6-4
CDR3 protein: CASSPHELAGGVEQFF
CDR3 DNA: TGTGCCAGCAGTCCGCACGAGCTAGCGGGAGGTGTTGAGCAGTTCTTC

clone size: .
D gene: .
J gene: TRBJ1-1
V gene: TRBV6-5
CDR3 protein: CASSTGNTEAFF
CDR3 DNA: TGTGCCAGCAGTACAGGGAACACTGAAGCTTTCTTT

clone size: .
D gene: .
J gene: TRBJ2-1
V gene: TRBV7-2
CDR3 protein: CASSLYGGGWKTGGNEQFF
CDR3 DNA: TGTGCCAGCAGCTTATATGGGGGAGGATGGAAAACAGGTGGCAATGAGCAGTTCTTC

clone size: .
D gene: .
J gene: TRBJ1-2
V gene: TRBV5-8
CDR3 protein: CASSFGREYYGYTF
CDR3 DNA: TGTGCCAGCAGCTTCGGAAGGGAATACTATGGCTACACCTTC

clone size: .
D gene: TRBD1
J gene: TRBJ2-5
V gene: TRBV7-2
CDR3 protein: CASSFQGGGETQYF
CDR3 DNA: TGTGCCAGCAGCTTCCAAGGGGGCGGTGAGACCCAGTACTTC

clone size: .
D gene: TRBD2
J gene: TRBJ2-2
V gene: TRBV15
CDR3 protein: CATSRDGWAAGGSNTGELFF
CDR3 DNA: TGTGCCACCAGCAGAGATGGGTGGGCAGCGGGGGGCTCGAACACCGGGGAGCTGTTTTTT

clone size: .
D gene: .
J gene: TRBJ2-5
V gene: TRBV5-1
CDR3 protein: CASSLEYRRLAGTVETQYF
CDR3 DNA: TGCGCCAGCAGCTTGGAGTATCGGCGGCTAGCAGGGACTGTGGAGACCCAGTACTTC

clone size: .
D gene: .
J gene: TRBJ2-3
V gene: TRBV5-4
CDR3 protein: CASSPRGAPSTDTQYF
CDR3 DNA: TGTGCCAGCAGCCCCAGGGGGGCCCCTAGCACAGATACGCAGTATTTT

clone size: .
D gene: TRBD1
J gene: TRBJ2-7
V gene: TRBV29-1
CDR3 protein: CSVEEGQASYEQYF
CDR3 DNA: TGCAGCGTTGAAGAGGGACAGGCCTCCTACGAGCAGTACTTC

clone size: .
D gene: .
J gene: TRBJ1-5
V gene: TRBV9
CDR3 protein: CASSVDGSNQPQHF
CDR3 DNA: TGTGCCAGCAGCGTAGACGGGAGCAATCAGCCCCAGCATTTT

clone size: .
D gene: .
J gene: TRBJ2-3
V gene: TRBV5-1
CDR3 protein: CASSSSPIRTDTQYF
CDR3 DNA: TGCGCCAGCAGCTCGTCCCCCATCCGCACAGATACGCAGTATTTT

clone size: .
D gene: .
J gene: TRBJ2-1
V gene: TRBV5-6
CDR3 protein: CASSLGAEQFF
CDR3 DNA: TGTGCCAGCAGCTTGGGGGCAGAGCAGTTCTTC

clone size: .
D gene: .
J gene: TRBJ1-5
V gene: TRBV7-2
CDR3 protein: CASSPLAGRQPQHF
CDR3 DNA: TGTGCCAGCAGCCCCCTGGCAGGGCGGCAGCCCCAGCATTTT

clone size: few
D gene: .
J gene: TRBJ2-3
V gene: TRBV6-5
CDR3 protein: CASTKADTQYF
CDR3 DNA: TGTGCCAGCACTAAGGCAGATACGCAGTATTTT

clone size: .
D gene: .
J gene: TRBJ2-3
V gene: TRBV2
CDR3 protein: CARGLQDTQYF
CDR3 DNA: TGTGCCCGGGGACTCCAGGATACGCAGTATTTT

clone size: .
D gene: TRBD2
J gene: TRBJ2-5
V gene: TRBV7-3
CDR3 protein: CASSAHRASGRAEETQYF
CDR3 DNA: TGTGCCAGCAGCGCCCATAGGGCTAGCGGGAGGGCCGAGGAGACCCAGTACTTC

clone size: .
D gene: TRBD1
J gene: TRBJ2-3
V gene: TRBV6-4
CDR3 protein: CASSPGTGDSDTQYF
CDR3 DNA: TGTGCCAGCAGTCCCGGGACAGGGGATTCGGATACGCAGTATTTT

clone size: .
D gene: .
J gene: TRBJ2-1
V gene: TRBV28
CDR3 protein: CASSFNSNEQFF
CDR3 DNA: TGTGCCAGCAGTTTTAATTCGAATGAGCAGTTCTTC

clone size: few
D gene: TRBD1
J gene: TRBJ2-7
V gene: TRBV5-1
CDR3 protein: CASSSTGTGAEQYF
CDR3 DNA: TGCGCCAGCAGCTCCACCGGGACAGGGGCTGAGCAGTACTTC

clone size: .
D gene: .
J gene: TRBJ1-5
V gene: TRBV4-2
CDR3 protein: CASSQDLGGAWGNQPQHF
CDR3 DNA: TGTGCCAGCAGCCAAGATCTCGGAGGGGCTTGGGGCAATCAGCCCCAGCATTTT

clone size: .
D gene: TRBD1
J gene: TRBJ1-4
V gene: TRBV5-1
CDR3 protein: CASSLDPTGNNEKLFF
CDR3 DNA: TGCGCCAGCAGCTTGGACCCGACAGGGAATAATGAAAAACTGTTTTTT

clone size: .
D gene: TRBD1
J gene: TRBJ2-5
V gene: TRBV9
CDR3 protein: CASSVDRGPEETQYF
CDR3 DNA: TGTGCCAGCAGCGTAGACAGGGGGCCTGAAGAGACCCAGTACTTC

clone size: .
D gene: .
J gene: TRBJ1-4
V gene: TRBV28
CDR3 protein: CAGQQGNEKLFF
CDR3 DNA: TGTGCCGGCCAACAGGGTAATGAAAAACTGTTTTTT

clone size: .
D gene: TRBD1
J gene: TRBJ1-4
V gene: TRBV28
CDR3 protein: CASSSLGGTGPKLFF
CDR3 DNA: TGTGCCAGCAGTTCCCTAGGGGGGACAGGACCAAAACTGTTTTTT

clone size: .
D gene: .
J gene: TRBJ2-1
V gene: TRBV25-1
CDR3 protein: CASRDYNEQFF
CDR3 DNA: TGTGCCAGCAGAGATTACAATGAGCAGTTCTTC

clone size: .
D gene: TRBD1
J gene: TRBJ2-7
V gene: TRBV7-8
CDR3 protein: CASSRTGNYEQYF
CDR3 DNA: TGTGCCAGCAGCCGGACAGGGAATTACGAGCAGTACTTC

clone size: .
D gene: .
J gene: TRBJ2-2
V gene: TRBV18
CDR3 protein: CASCRDYGTGELFF
CDR3 DNA: TGTGCCAGCTGTCGGGATTATGGGACCGGGGAGCTGTTTTTT

clone size: .
D gene: TRBD2
J gene: TRBJ2-1
V gene: TRBV7-2
CDR3 protein: CASSFSAGGYNEQFF
CDR3 DNA: TGTGCCAGCAGCTTCTCAGCGGGAGGGTACAATGAGCAGTTCTTC

clone size: .
D gene: .
J gene: TRBJ2-7
V gene: TRBV5-1
CDR3 protein: CASSSGAGYEQYF
CDR3 DNA: TGCGCCAGCAGCTCCGGCGCCGGGTACGAGCAGTACTTC

clone size: few
D gene: .
J gene: TRBJ1-1
V gene: TRBV6-6
CDR3 protein: CASRQDSTEAFF
CDR3 DNA: TGTGCCAGCAGGCAGGACAGCACTGAAGCTTTCTTT

clone size: .
D gene: TRBD1
J gene: TRBJ2-7
V gene: TRBV27
CDR3 protein: CASRRDQTGSRGQYF
CDR3 DNA: TGTGCCAGCAGACGGGATCAGACAGGGTCTCGGGGGCAGTACTTC

clone size: .
D gene: .
J gene: TRBJ1-2
V gene: TRBV14
CDR3 protein: CASSQDLGIWDYGYTF
CDR3 DNA: TGTGCCAGCAGCCAAGATTTAGGCATCTGGGACTATGGCTACACCTTC

clone size: .
D gene: .
J gene: TRBJ2-2
V gene: TRBV25-1
CDR3 protein: CASSEYRRGLGELFF
CDR3 DNA: TGTGCCAGCAGTGAATATAGGAGGGGGCTCGGGGAGCTGTTTTTT

clone size: few
D gene: TRBD2
J gene: TRBJ2-3
V gene: TRBV18
CDR3 protein: CASSPPTSGVGDTQYF
CDR3 DNA: TGTGCCAGCTCGCCGCCGACTAGCGGGGTGGGAGATACGCAGTATTTT

clone size: .
D gene: .
J gene: TRBJ2-7
V gene: TRBV2
CDR3 protein: CASRLDSYEQYF
CDR3 DNA: TGTGCCAGCAGATTGGACAGCTACGAGCAGTACTTC

clone size: .
D gene: .
J gene: TRBJ2-7
V gene: TRBV6-6
CDR3 protein: CASPWYPPDYEQYF
CDR3 DNA: TGTGCCAGCCCGTGGTACCCCCCTGACTACGAGCAGTACTTC

clone size: .
D gene: .
J gene: TRBJ2-2
V gene: TRBV25-1
CDR3 protein: CASSTRTDTGELFF
CDR3 DNA: TGTGCCAGCAGTACTCGGACGGACACCGGGGAGCTGTTTTTT

clone size: .
D gene: .
J gene: TRBJ2-7
V gene: TRBV27
CDR3 protein: CASSTAYEQYF
CDR3 DNA: TGTGCCAGCAGTACAGCTTACGAGCAGTACTTC

clone size: .
D gene: .
J gene: TRBJ1-1
V gene: TRBV5-4
CDR3 protein: CASSFGPNTEAFF
CDR3 DNA: TGTGCCAGCAGCTTCGGCCCGAACACTGAAGCTTTCTTT

clone size: few
D gene: .
J gene: TRBJ1-6
V gene: TRBV6-5
CDR3 protein: CASSDRVNLPLHF
CDR3 DNA: TGTGCCAGCAGTGACCGAGTAAATTTACCCCTCCACTTT